Below, 13 T cell receptor beta chains from the same sample are listed, as sequenced in a study of shared T cell receptors in the human thymus. Assay: immunoSEQ multiplex PCR; the TCRdb copy retains only in-frame clones and omits some. The data show hundreds of thousands of clones, about 89% seen once. The same sample was also used in a study of human thymus T cells.

The sample taken for sequencing was thymocytes. The origin of the receptors is a boy younger than two with a congenital heart defect.

In DNA, the CDR3 is TGTGCCACCAGCAGAGATAGTGGGGGGGAGAGGGGCTATGGCTACACCTTC. Translation gives CATSRDSGGERGYGYTF. J is TRBJ1-2 and V is TRBV15; TRBD1 is a possible D gene (5 bases). Germline loops: CDR1 LNHNV, CDR2 YYDKDF (reference sequence). CDR3 size: 17 residues. V lost 0 bases and J 4 bases, leaving 18 bases between the germline ends. Supplemented by reference TRBV15 and TRBJ1-2, the full variable domain reads DAMVIQNPRYQVTQFGKPVTLSCSQTLNHNVMYWYQQKSSQAPKLLFHYYDKDFNNEADTPDNFQSRRPNTSFCFLDIRSPGLGDTAMYLCATSRDSGGERGYGYTFGSGTRLTVV.

The rearrangement joins TRBV4-2 to TRBJ2-3; D is perhaps TRBD2 (5 bases). The V and J ends lost 0 bases and 1 base respectively, with 8 bases between them. The germline V gene has CDR1 LGHNA and CDR2 YNFKEQ. This CDR3 contains 15 residues. The chain's CDR3 is CASSQETGGTDTQYF. The CDR3 bases are TGTGCCAGCAGCCAAGAGACCGGGGGCACAGATACGCAGTATTTT.

The rearrangement uses TRBV14 and TRBJ1-1; D remains unclear. In germline, CDR1 is SGHDN, CDR2 FVKESK. V shed 3 bases and J shed 7 bases, with 9 bases lying between them. The CDR3 extends over 12 amino acids. In DNA form, the CDR3 reads TGTGCCAGCAGCCAGGCAGGTGTTGAAGCTTTCTTT. Translated: CASSQAGVEAFF.

V is TRBV14 and J is TRBJ2-7; 12 bases match TRBD2. Germline CDR1 SGHDN, CDR2 FVKESK. The length of the CDR3 is 16 residues. J lost 2 bases, V lost 4 bases, and 6 bases had no gene match. DNA of the CDR3: TGTGCCAGCAGCCCCGAAGGACTAGCGGGACCCTACGAGCAGTACTTC. This codes for CASSPEGLAGPYEQYF.

The chain is built from TRBV5-6 and TRBJ2-5, with D possibly being TRBD2 (6 bases). CDR1 SGHDT and CDR2 YYEEEE come from the germline V gene. V lost 0 bases and J 1 base, leaving 13 bases between the germline ends. The CDR3 is 16 residues long. Written as DNA, the CDR3 is TGTGCCAGCAGCTTGGGTGGGAGTAGCGGCCAAGAGACCCAGTACTTC. Its protein is CASSLGGSSGQETQYF.

This clone appeared once. The V call is TRBV28, the J call TRBJ2-2, with TRBD2 identical over 13 bases. This CDR3 spans 16 amino acids. V gave up 7 bases and J gave up 1 base; unmatched junction bases: 3. Germline V CDR1 and CDR2: MDHEN, SYDVKM. The CDR3 bases are TGTGCCAGCAAGACTAGCGGGGGGCTGAACACCGGGGAGCTGTTTTTT. As protein: CASKTSGGLNTGELFF.

This clone has just a few counts. The germline gene is not matched at one end of the junction; a read error may be the cause. The same CDR3 is also encoded by other DNA sequences in this sample. V gene TRBV28 combines with J gene TRBJ1-6; TRBD1 is a possible D gene (6 bases). CDR1 is MDHEN and CDR2 is SYDVKM in the germline V gene. The CDR3 covers 16 residues. DNA for the CDR3: TGTGCCAGCAGTTCCGAGAGACAGGTAGATAATTCCCCCCTCCACTTT. Translated, it gives CASSSERQVDNSPLHF. The variable domain in full, with the rest retrieved from reference TRBV28 and TRBJ1-6, is DVKVTQSSRYLVKRTGEKVFLECVQDMDHENMFWYRQDPGLGLRLIYFSYDVKMKEKGDIPEGYSVSREKKERFSLILESASTNQTSMYLCASSSERQVDNSPLHFGNGTRLTVT.

In DNA form, the CDR3 reads TGTGCCAGCAGCCCCGGTAGCAATCAGCCCCAGCATTTT. Residues: CASSPGSNQPQHF. V is TRBV7-9 and J is TRBJ1-5; D unclear. The germline CDR1 and CDR2 sequences are SEHNR and FQNEAQ (reference sequence). The CDR3 is 13 residues long. The V end was cut by 5 bases, the J end by 0 bases, with 5 bases between. Full variable domain (remainder filled in from reference TRBV7-9 and TRBJ1-5): DTGVSQNPRHKITKRGQNVTFRCDPISEHNRLYWYRQTLGQGPEFLTYFQNEAQLEKSRLLSDRFSAERPKGSFSTLEIQRTEQGDSAMYLCASSPGSNQPQHFGDGTRLSIL.

Concerning this clone itself: The same CDR3 is also encoded by other DNA sequences in this sample. V usage is TRBV5-4 and J usage is TRBJ2-5, with a weak D call TRBD1 (6 bases). Looked up from germline, CDR1 is SGHNT and CDR2 is YYREEE (reference sequence). The CDR3 consists of 14 residues. With 0 bases removed from V and 3 bases from J, the gap between germline ends came to 9 bases. The CDR3 spells CASSLVGQKETQYF. CDR3 DNA sequence: TGTGCCAGCAGCTTGGTCGGACAGAAAGAGACCCAGTACTTC.

The chain has TRBV12-5 and TRBJ1-2, with 7 nucleotides matching TRBD1. J was trimmed by 3 bases and V by 6 bases; bases with no gene match: 13. The CDR3 length is 16 residues. CDR1 LGHNT and CDR2 FRNRAP come from the germline V gene. CDR3 in DNA: TGTGCTAGTGGCCCGAAGGTGGGGGACAGAGACTATGGCTACACCTTC. It specifies CASGPKVGDRDYGYTF.

The DNA for the CDR3 is TGTGCTTCACGGAGGGTAAATGGCGAGCAGTACTTC. Encoded protein: CASRRVNGEQYF. The rearrangement uses TRBV12-5 and TRBJ2-7, with a possible D match to TRBD2 (6 bases). The CDR3 spans 12 residues. Trimming pared 11 bases from V and 6 bases from J, leaving 17 bases between. Germline CDR1 reads LGHNT; CDR2 reads FRNRAP.

The rearrangement links TRBV27 to TRBJ2-7; 13 bases line up with TRBD2. The CDR3 loop spans 17 amino acids. Unmatched junction bases numbered 10, after V lost 5 bases and J lost 3 bases. Germline-derived CDR1 and CDR2 are MNHEY and SMNVEV (reference sequence). The CDR3 coding sequence is TGTGCCAGCAGTATAGGACTAGCGGGAGCCCCGGGCTACGAGCAGTACTTC. Its translation: CASSIGLAGAPGYEQYF.

This sequence joins TRBV29-1 and TRBJ2-3, with D possibly being TRBD1 (5 bases). V was trimmed by 4 bases and J by 2 bases, leaving 13 bases between them. Germline V gives CDR1 SQVTM, CDR2 ANQGSEA. The CDR3 is 14 residues long. This CDR3 is CSVARTSNTDTQYF. CDR3 coding DNA: TGCAGCGTTGCCAGGACATCTAACACAGATACGCAGTATTTT.